Below, 6 T cell receptor beta chains from the same sample are listed, as sequenced in a study of T cells in Graves' hyperthyroidism and ophthalmopathy (dated by TCRdb to about 2019). The library was prepared using multiplex PCR. The sequencing machine was an Illumina HiSeq 2000. TCR beta CDR3 regions were amplified from RNA transcripts. The first round of RT-PCR for the TCR CDR3 was performed with the HTBI primer set and the Qiagen OneStep RT-PCR kit. TCRdb reworked the public reads: Q25 trimming with fastp, MiXCR clone assembly, productive beta chains retained. Here each entry gathers all rows of one CDR3 protein and keeps the most common genes and DNA. This sample lists hundreds of thousands of distinct CDR3 sequences; roughly an eighth were detected once. The top ten constitute 9.2% of the sample. The sample was blood. These receptors all stem from a woman under 30 with Graves' hyperthyroidism.

This clonotype was detected ten times or more. The genes are TRBV20-1 and TRBJ2-7; 7 bases fit TRBD2. The V gene's germline CDR1 is DFQATT and CDR2 SNEGSKA (reference sequence). Trimming at V came to 1 base and at J to 3 bases, leaving 6 bases not matched to a gene. The CDR3 sequence is 14 residues long. The CDR3 DNA reads TGCAGTGCTAGAGTCAATCGGGAGGACTACGAGCAGTACTTC. It specifies CSARVNREDYEQYF.

This clonotype was observed at least ten times. The chain is built from TRBV5-1 and TRBJ2-7, with TRBD1 matching over 9 bases. The CDR3 runs to 13 residues. The germline CDR1 and CDR2 sequences are SGHRS and YFSETQ. V dropped 5 bases and J dropped 7; count of bases not matched to a gene: 7. DNA of the CDR3: TGCGCCAGCAGTCGGGACAGGGTGGGAGAGCAGTACTTC. Its protein product is CASSRDRVGEQYF.

This clonotype has at least ten counts. This chain uses TRBV7-9 with TRBJ2-7; 10 bases align to TRBD2. V shed 3 bases and J 0 bases; nucleotides not matched to a gene: 5. Per germline, CDR1 SEHNR and CDR2 FQNEAQ (reference sequence). This CDR3 has 16 amino acids. The CDR3 nucleotides are TGTGCCAGCAGCTTGGGCAGCGGGAGGGCCTCCTACGAGCAGTACTTC. Its protein product is CASSLGSGRASYEQYF.

Ten or more counts support this clonotype. The CDR3 region has the DNA TGTGCCAGCAGCTTGTCCGGGACGGTATACGAGCAGTACTTC. It encodes CASSLSGTVYEQYF. The gene calls are TRBV5-6 and TRBJ2-7; D assignment may be TRBD1 or TRBD2 (5 bases each). The CDR3 loop spans 14 amino acids. Germline-derived CDR1 and CDR2 are SGHDT and YYEEEE. Trimming cost V 1 base and J 4 bases, with 12 bases left between them. Variable domain in full (rest from reference TRBV5-6 and TRBJ2-7): DAGVTQSPTHLIKTRGQQVTLRCSPKSGHDTVSWYQQALGQGPQFIFQYYEEEERQRGNFPDRFSGHQFPNYSSELNVNALLLGDSALYLCASSLSGTVYEQYFGPGTRLTVT.

This clonotype came up many times. The CDR3 DNA reads as TGTGCCAGCACCCCATCGACAGGGGAAGACGAGCAGTACTTC. Protein: CASTPSTGEDEQYF. The chain couples TRBV6-1 to TRBJ2-7; TRBD1 agrees at 8 bases. The CDR3 runs 14 residues. Trimming removed 7 bases from V and 5 bases from J; junction bases left unmatched: 10. Germline lookup yields CDR1 MNHNS and CDR2 SASEGT.

Note on this clonotype: This may be a read error, as it is one base from a much larger clone. The chain links TRBV6-2 or TRBV6-3 to TRBJ2-7; D unclear. Germline V lookup: CDR1 MNHEY, CDR2 SVGEGT. Trimming shortened V by 7 bases and J by 6 bases, and 10 bases separated the two germline ends. The CDR3 is made up of 11 amino acids. The DNA for the CDR3 is TGTGCCAGCAATTTATATGGCGAGCAGTACTTC. Translated: CASNLYGEQYF.